This entry lists 14 T cell receptor beta chains sequenced from one sample in a study of cytomegalovirus exposure and HLA in healthy donors. PCR amplification relied on 60 Vbeta primers (plus 13 Jbeta primers). Clones were sequenced by immunoSEQ multiplex PCR, and TCRdb holds only the in-frame ones, with some missing. Its listing shows some 26,000 clones. The sequenced sample consisted of PBMCs. The receptors come from a male donor in good health and CMV-seropositive.

V is TRBV7-9 and J is TRBJ1-1, with 11 positions matching TRBD1. The germline V gene has CDR1 SEHNR and CDR2 FQNEAQ (reference sequence). The CDR3 spans 16 residues. V was clipped by 4 bases and J by 4 bases; unmatched bases: 8. DNA of the CDR3: TGTGCCAGCAGCTCCCATACCGGGACAGGGGGCACTGAAGCTTTCTTT. This translates into CASSSHTGTGGTEAFF.

V and J are TRBV5-8 and TRBJ2-2; D gene ambiguous. This CDR3 has 13 residues. The V end was cut by 6 bases, the J end by 10 bases, with 16 bases between. The germline V gene encodes CDR1 SGHTS and CDR2 YDEGEE. The CDR3 nucleotides read TGTGCCAGCATCCCAAACCCTGCGTCGGAGCTGTTTTTT. As protein: CASIPNPASELFF.

The J gene is TRBJ1-1, the V gene TRBV29-1; D unclear. V lost 1 base and J 4 bases, leaving 7 bases between the germline ends. The germline V gene has CDR1 SQVTM and CDR2 ANQGSEA. CDR3 length: 12 residues. The CDR3 nucleotides are TGCAGCGTTGAAGGGCTTACCACTGAAGCTTTCTTT. Its translation is CSVEGLTTEAFF.

The V call is TRBV5-1, the J call TRBJ2-1; the match to TRBD1 covers 12 bases. Germline CDR1 SGHRS, CDR2 YFSETQ. The CDR3 sequence is 15 residues long. V was pared by 2 bases and J by 7 bases, with 4 bases of the junction left unmatched. The CDR3: CASSFGTGGHNEQFF. The CDR3 region has the DNA TGCGCCAGCAGCTTCGGGACAGGGGGCCATAATGAGCAGTTCTTC.

This chain uses TRBV27 with TRBJ1-6, with TRBD1 as a possible D gene (5 bases). The CDR3 spans 13 residues. Germline loops: CDR1 MNHEY, CDR2 SMNVEV (reference sequence). Trimming stripped 8 bases from V and 9 bases from J, with 14 bases between. DNA of the CDR3: TGTGCCAGCCGGACGGGGGAGAGTTCACCCCTCCACTTT. Translation gives CASRTGESSPLHF.

J is TRBJ1-5 and V is TRBV30, with 10 bases fitting TRBD1. The V gene's germline CDR1 is GTSNPN and CDR2 SVGIG (reference sequence). There are 18 residues in the CDR3. V shed 3 bases, J shed 0 bases, and the junction held 11 bases outside the gene matches. The chain's CDR3 is CAWRRGGQGTDSNQPQHF. DNA of the CDR3: TGTGCCTGGAGGCGAGGGGGACAGGGGACGGATAGCAATCAGCCCCAGCATTTT.

V and J are TRBV29-1 and TRBJ1-5, with TRBD1 as a possible D gene (5 bases). Trimming removed 6 bases from V and 6 bases from J, with 15 bases in between. CDR1 is SQVTM, CDR2 ANQGSEA, per germline. The length of the CDR3 is 13 residues. CDR3 sequence reads: CSVSQGGGQPQHF. The CDR3 DNA sequence: TGCAGCGTGTCCCAGGGAGGAGGTCAGCCCCAGCATTTT.

Regarding this clone: Other DNA sequences within the sample encode an identical CDR3. The genes are TRBV4-1 and TRBJ2-3; 10 bases are a match to TRBD1. Trimming removed 4 bases from V and 4 bases from J; junction bases left unmatched: 8. This CDR3 region has 16 residues. Germline values: CDR1 MGHRA, CDR2 YSYEKL. CDR3 in amino acids: CASSPRTGGVSDTQYF. The CDR3, as DNA: TGCGCCAGCAGCCCCAGGACAGGGGGGGTTTCAGATACGCAGTATTTT.

The chain employs TRBV30 and TRBJ1-5, with D tentatively TRBD1 (5 bases). V was shortened by 2 bases and J by 3 bases, with 14 bases between the two germline ends. The CDR3 covers 15 residues. Germline lookup yields CDR1 GTSNPN and CDR2 SVGIG (reference sequence). CDR3 protein: CAWSQGLDNNQPQHF. The CDR3 DNA follows: TGTGCCTGGAGTCAGGGACTTGACAACAATCAGCCCCAGCATTTT.

The chain employs TRBV4-3 and TRBJ1-5, with D hard to call. Trimming stripped 0 bases from V and 7 bases from J, with 13 bases between. This CDR3 has 15 residues. The germline CDR1 and CDR2 sequences are LGHNA and YSLEER. This chain's CDR3 is CASSQDTGSYQPQHF. The CDR3 DNA sequence: TGCGCCAGCAGCCAAGATACCGGGTCTTACCAGCCCCAGCATTTT.

Concerning this clone: The same CDR3 is also encoded by other DNA sequences in this sample. CDR3 coding DNA: TGTGCCAGCAGCCTCCGACAGGGAGGTGGCTACACCTTC. It codes for CASSLRQGGGYTF. The rearrangement uses TRBV7-2 and TRBJ1-2; TRBD1 matches 7 bases. The CDR3 contains 13 residues. Germline V gene lookup returns CDR1 SGHTA and CDR2 FQGNSA. V lost 5 bases, J lost 7 bases, and 7 bases stayed unmatched.

The V gene is TRBV18, the J gene TRBJ1-4; 9 bases line up with TRBD1. Trimming at V came to 6 bases and at J to 3 bases, leaving 11 bases not matched to a gene. This CDR3 comprises 17 residues. Germline lookup yields CDR1 KGHSH and CDR2 LQKENI. CDR3 protein: CASSPITGGQANEKLFF. The CDR3, as DNA: TGTGCCAGCTCTCCTATTACAGGGGGCCAAGCTAATGAAAAACTGTTTTTT.

The J gene is TRBJ2-5, the V gene TRBV30; 11 bases line up with TRBD2. The CDR3 contains 16 residues. Losses at the gene ends were 2 bases for V and 11 bases for J; bases not matched to a gene: 16. Germline V gives CDR1 GTSNPN, CDR2 SVGIG (reference sequence). CDR3: CAWSRLKTSGAGEQYF. The CDR3 bases are TGTGCCTGGAGTAGGTTAAAGACTAGCGGGGCCGGGGAGCAGTACTTC.

The chain joins TRBV4-1 to TRBJ2-2, with 7 bases fitting TRBD1. Germline CDR1 reads MGHRA; CDR2 reads YSYEKL. Trimming took 4 bases from V and 3 from J; bases not matched to a gene: 14. CDR3 length: 18 amino acids. CDR3 loop: CASSLQPGQLIDTGELFF. Written as DNA, the CDR3 is TGCGCCAGCAGCCTTCAGCCGGGACAGCTAATAGACACCGGGGAGCTGTTTTTT.